This T cell receptor (beta chain) is drawn from a study of shared clonotypes between healthy human individuals. The study drew all its donors from Caucasian adults living in Nashville, Tennessee. Measured with immunoSEQ multiplex PCR; TCRdb has only the in-frame clones, and not every one. In the table there are 450,000 to 500,000 clones, about 82% of which are singletons. This clone appeared many times. The germline V gene encodes CDR1 SGHNT and CDR2 YYREEE (reference sequence). The junction had 9 bases not matched to a gene; V was cut back by 4 bases and J by 2 bases. This CDR3 is 15 amino acids long.

The source is a middle-aged woman in good health. Some clones in this sample may be carry-over from other donors' samples. The specimen sequenced was PBMCs. The V gene is TRBV5-4, the J gene TRBJ2-7, with 7 bases lining up with TRBD1. In DNA form, the CDR3 reads TGTGCCAGCAGCCAGAAGACAGGGAATCCCTACGAGCAGTACTTC. It yields the protein CASSQKTGNPYEQYF.